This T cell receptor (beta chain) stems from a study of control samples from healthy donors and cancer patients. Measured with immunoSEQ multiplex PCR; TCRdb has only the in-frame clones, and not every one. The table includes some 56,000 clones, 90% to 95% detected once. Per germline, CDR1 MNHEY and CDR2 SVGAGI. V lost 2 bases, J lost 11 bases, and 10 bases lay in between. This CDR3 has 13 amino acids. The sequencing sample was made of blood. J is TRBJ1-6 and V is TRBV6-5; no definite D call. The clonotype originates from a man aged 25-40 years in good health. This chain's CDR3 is CASSYTLMTPLHF. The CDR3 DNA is TGTGCCAGCAGTTACACCCTTATGACACCCCTCCACTTT.